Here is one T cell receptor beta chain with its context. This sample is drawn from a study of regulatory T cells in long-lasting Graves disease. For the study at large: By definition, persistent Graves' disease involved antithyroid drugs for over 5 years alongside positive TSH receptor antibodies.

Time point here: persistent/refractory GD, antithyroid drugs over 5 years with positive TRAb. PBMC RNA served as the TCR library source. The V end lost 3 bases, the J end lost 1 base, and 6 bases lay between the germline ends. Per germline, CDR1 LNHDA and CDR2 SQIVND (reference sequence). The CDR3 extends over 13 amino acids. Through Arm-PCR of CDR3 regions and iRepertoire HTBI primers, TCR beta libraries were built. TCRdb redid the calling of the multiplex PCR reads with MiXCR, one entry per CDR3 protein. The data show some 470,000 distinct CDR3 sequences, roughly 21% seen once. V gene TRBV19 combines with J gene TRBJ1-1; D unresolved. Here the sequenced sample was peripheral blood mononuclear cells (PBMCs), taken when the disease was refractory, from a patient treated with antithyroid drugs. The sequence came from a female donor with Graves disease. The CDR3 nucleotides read TGTGCCAGTAGTATGATGGAGAACACTGAAGCTTTCTTT. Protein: CASSMMENTEAFF. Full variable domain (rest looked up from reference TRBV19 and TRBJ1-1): DGGITQSPKYLFRKEGQNVTLSCEQNLNHDAMYWYRQDPGQGLRLIYYSQIVNDFQKGDIAEGYSVSREKKESFPLTVTSAQKNPTAFYLCASSMMENTEAFFGQGTRLTVV.